This note documents a single T cell receptor (beta chain) sequence. V was trimmed by 7 bases and J by 2 bases, leaving 15 bases between them. CDR1 and CDR2 (germline): MNHEY, SMNVEV (reference sequence). The CDR3 covers 15 residues. These data come from a study of T cells after yellow fever vaccination. One entry per CDR3 protein, called by TCRdb with MiXCR from the 5' RACE reads. Here the sample spans a few hundred thousand distinct CDR3 sequences, approximately 8% being singletons. This chain joins TRBV27 and TRBJ2-1; possibly TRBD1 for D (5 bases). The sequence was obtained from a man aged 18-30 years who received the YFV17D yellow fever vaccine. Sequencing was performed on PBMCs, taken about 41 days after the first yellow fever vaccination. Here the CDR3 reads CASTLTAGTYNEQFF. The CDR3 nucleotides read TGTGCCAGCACCTTAACGGCAGGGACCTACAATGAGCAGTTCTTC.